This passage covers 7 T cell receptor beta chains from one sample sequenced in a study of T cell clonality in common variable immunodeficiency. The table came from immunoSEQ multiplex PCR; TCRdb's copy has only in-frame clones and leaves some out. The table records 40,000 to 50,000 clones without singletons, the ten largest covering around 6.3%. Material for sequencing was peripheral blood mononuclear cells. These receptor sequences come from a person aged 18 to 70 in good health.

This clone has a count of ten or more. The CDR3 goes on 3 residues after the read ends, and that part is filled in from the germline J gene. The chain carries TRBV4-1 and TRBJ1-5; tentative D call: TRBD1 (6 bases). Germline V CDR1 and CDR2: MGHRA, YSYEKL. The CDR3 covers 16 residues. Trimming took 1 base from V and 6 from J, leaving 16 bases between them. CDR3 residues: CASSQVDSQGSQPQHF. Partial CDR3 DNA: TGCGCCAGCAGCCAAGTAGATAGTCAGGGGAGTCAGCCC.

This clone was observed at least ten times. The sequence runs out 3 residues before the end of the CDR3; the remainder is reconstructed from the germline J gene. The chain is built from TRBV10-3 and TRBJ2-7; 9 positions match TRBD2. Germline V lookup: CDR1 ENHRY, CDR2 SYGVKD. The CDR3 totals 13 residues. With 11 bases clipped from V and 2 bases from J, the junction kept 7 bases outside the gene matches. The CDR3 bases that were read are TGTGCCTCCGTAGCGGGGGACCCCTACGAG. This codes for CASVAGDPYE. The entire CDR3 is CASVAGDPYEQYF.

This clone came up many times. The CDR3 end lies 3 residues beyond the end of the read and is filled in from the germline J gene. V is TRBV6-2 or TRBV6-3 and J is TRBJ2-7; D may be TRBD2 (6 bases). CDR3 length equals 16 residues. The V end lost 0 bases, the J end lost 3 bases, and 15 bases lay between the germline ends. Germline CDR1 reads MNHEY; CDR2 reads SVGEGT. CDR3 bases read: TGTGCCAGCAGTTACTCGAGCGGGTTAACCAACTACGAG. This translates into CASSYSSGLTNYE. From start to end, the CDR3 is CASSYSSGLTNYEQYF.

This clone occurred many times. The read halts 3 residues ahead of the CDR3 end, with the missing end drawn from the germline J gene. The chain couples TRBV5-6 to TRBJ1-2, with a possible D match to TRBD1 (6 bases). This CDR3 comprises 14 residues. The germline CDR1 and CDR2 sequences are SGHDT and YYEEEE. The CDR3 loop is CASGWGQGLFDYTF. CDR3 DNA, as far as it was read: TGTGCCAGCGGGTGGGGGCAGGGGTTGTTTGAC.

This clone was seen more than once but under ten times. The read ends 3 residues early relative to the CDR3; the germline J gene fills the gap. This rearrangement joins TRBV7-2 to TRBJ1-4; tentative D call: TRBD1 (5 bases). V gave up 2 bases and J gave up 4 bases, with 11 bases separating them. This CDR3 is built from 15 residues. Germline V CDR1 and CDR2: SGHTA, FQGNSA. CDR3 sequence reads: CASSLSRGLNEKLFF. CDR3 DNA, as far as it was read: TGTGCCAGCAGCTTATCTAGGGGCCTTAATGAAAAA. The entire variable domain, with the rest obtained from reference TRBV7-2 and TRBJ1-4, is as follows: GAGVSQSPSNKVTEKGKDVELRCDPISGHTALYWYRQSLGQGLEFLIYFQGNSAPDKSGLPSDRFSAERTGGSVSTLTIQRTQQEDSAVYLCASSLSRGLNEKLFFGSGTQLSVL.

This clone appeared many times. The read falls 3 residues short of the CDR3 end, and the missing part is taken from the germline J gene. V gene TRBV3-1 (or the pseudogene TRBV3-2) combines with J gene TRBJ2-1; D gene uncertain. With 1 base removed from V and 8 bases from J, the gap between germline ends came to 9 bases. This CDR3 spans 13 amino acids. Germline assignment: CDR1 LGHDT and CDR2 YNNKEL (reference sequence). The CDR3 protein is CASSQGGFDEQFF. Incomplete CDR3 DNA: TGTGCCAGCAGCCAAGGAGGTTTCGATGAG.

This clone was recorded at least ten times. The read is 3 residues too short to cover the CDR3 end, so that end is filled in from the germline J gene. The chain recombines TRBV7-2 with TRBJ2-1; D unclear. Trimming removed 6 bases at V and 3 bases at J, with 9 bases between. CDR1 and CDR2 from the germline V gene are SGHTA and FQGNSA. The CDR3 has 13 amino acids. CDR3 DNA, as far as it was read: TGTGCCAGCAGTCCCCCCAACTACAATGAG. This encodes CASSPPNYNE. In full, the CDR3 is CASSPPNYNEQFF. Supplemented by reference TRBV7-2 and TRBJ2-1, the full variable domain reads GAGVSQSPSNKVTEKGKDVELRCDPISGHTALYWYRQSLGQGLEFLIYFQGNSAPDKSGLPSDRFSAERTGGSVSTLTIQRTQQEDSAVYLCASSPPNYNEQFFGPGTRLTVL.